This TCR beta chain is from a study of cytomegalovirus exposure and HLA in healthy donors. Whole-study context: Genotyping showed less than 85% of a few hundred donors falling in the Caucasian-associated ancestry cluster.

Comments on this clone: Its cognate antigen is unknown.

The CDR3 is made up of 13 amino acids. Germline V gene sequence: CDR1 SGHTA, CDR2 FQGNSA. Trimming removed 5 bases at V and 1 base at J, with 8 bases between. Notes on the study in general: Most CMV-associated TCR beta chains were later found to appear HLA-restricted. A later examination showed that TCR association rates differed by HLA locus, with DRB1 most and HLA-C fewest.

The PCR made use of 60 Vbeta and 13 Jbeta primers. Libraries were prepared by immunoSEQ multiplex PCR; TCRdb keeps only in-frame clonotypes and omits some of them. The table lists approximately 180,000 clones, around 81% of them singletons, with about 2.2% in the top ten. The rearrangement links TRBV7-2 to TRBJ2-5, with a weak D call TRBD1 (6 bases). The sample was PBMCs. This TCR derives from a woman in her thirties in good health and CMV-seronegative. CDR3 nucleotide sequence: TGTGCCAGCAGCCGGACAGTCCAAGAGACCCAGTACTTC. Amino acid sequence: CASSRTVQETQYF.